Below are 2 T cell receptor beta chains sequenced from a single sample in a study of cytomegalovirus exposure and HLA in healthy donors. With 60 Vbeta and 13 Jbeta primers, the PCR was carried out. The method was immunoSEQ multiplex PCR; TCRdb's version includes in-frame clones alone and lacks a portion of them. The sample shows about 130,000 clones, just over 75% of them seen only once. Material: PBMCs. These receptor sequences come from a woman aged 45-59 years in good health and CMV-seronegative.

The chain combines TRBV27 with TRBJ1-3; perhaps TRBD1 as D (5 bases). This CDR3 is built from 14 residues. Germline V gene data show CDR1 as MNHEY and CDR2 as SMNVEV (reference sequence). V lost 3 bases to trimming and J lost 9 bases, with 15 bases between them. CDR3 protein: CASSFKRGEGTIYF. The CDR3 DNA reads TGTGCCAGCAGTTTTAAAAGGGGTGAAGGCACCATATATTTT.

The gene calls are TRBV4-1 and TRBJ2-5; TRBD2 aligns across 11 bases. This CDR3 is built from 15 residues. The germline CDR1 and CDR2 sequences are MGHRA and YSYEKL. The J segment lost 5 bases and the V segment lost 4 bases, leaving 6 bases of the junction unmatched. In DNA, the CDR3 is TGCGCCAGCAGCCCTCGACTAGCGGGAATTGAGACCCAGTACTTC. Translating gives CASSPRLAGIETQYF.